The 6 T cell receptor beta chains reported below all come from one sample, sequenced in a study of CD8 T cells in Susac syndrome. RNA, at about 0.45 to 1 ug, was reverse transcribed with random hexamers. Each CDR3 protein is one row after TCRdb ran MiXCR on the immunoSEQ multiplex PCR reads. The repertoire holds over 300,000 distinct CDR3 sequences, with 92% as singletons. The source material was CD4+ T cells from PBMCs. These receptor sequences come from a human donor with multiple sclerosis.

The CDR3 is CAWSGGPGGEQFF. CDR3 nucleotide sequence: TGTGCCTGGAGTGGCGGGCCGGGCGGTGAGCAGTTCTTC. V gene TRBV30 combines with J gene TRBJ2-1; possible D gene TRBD2, 5 bases. The CDR3 loop spans 13 amino acids. Between the trimmed V and J ends, which lost 1 base and 9 bases, there was a span of 13 bases. Germline values: CDR1 GTSNPN, CDR2 SVGIG (reference sequence).

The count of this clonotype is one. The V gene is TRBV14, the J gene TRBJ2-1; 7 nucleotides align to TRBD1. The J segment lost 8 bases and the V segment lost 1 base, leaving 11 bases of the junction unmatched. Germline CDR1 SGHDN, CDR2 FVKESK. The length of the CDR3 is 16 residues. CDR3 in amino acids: CASSQVYRGRVYEQFF. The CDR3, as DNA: TGTGCCAGCAGCCAAGTGTACAGGGGCAGGGTATATGAGCAGTTCTTC.

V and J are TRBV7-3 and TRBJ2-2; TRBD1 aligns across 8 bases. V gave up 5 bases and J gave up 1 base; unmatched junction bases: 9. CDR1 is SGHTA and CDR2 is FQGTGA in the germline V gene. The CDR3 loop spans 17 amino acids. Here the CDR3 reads CASSKSGQGWNTGELFF. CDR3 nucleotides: TGTGCCAGCAGCAAAAGCGGACAGGGTTGGAACACCGGGGAGCTGTTTTTT.

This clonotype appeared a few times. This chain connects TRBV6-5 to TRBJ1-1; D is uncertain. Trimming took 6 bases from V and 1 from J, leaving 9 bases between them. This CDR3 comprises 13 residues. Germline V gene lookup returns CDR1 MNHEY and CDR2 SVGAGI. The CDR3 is CASSPKRNTEAFF. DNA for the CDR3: TGTGCCAGCAGCCCCAAAAGGAACACTGAAGCTTTCTTT.

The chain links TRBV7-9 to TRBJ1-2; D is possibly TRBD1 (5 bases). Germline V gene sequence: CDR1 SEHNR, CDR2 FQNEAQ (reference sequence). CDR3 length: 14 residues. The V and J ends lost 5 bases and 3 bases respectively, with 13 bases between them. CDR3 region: CASSRDQTYYGYTF. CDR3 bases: TGTGCCAGCAGCCGGGACCAGACCTACTATGGCTACACCTTC.

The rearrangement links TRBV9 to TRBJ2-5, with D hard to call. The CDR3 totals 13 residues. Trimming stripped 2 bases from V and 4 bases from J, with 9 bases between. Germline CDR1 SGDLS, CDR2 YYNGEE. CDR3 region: CASSVDISETQYF. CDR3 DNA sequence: TGTGCCAGCAGCGTCGACATATCAGAGACCCAGTACTTC.